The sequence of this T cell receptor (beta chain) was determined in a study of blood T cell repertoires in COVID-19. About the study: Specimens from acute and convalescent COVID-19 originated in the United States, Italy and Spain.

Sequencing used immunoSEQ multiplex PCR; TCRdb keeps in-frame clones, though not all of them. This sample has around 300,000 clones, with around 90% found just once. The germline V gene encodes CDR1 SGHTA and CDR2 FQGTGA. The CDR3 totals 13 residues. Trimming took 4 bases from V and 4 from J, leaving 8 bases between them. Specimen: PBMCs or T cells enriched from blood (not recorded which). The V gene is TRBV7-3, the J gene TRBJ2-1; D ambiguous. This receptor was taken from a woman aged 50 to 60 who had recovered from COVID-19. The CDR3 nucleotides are TGTGCCAGCAGCTCACAGAATTACAATGAGCAGTTCTTC. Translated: CASSSQNYNEQFF.